In this sample, the clone carrying this T cell receptor beta chain turned up many times. What it binds is not known. The sample originates from a study of Graves' ophthalmopathy and Graves' hyperthyroidism. The study's findings and limits: Appearing in blood as well were most expanded thyroid clonotypes above 0.001 frequency.

The authors amplified TCR beta CDR3 regions from RNA transcripts. The first-round RT-PCR employed HTBI primers together with the Qiagen OneStep RT-PCR kit. A multiplex PCR was then performed as the second round. One entry per CDR3 protein results from TCRdb running MiXCR on the multiplex PCR reads. Of about 700,000 distinct CDR3 sequences in the sample, 40% were seen once. The CDR3 contains 14 residues. J was trimmed by 7 bases and V by 6 bases; bases with no gene match: 8. The source of this sequence is an adult man with Graves' ophthalmopathy. V and J are TRBV12-3 or TRBV12-4 and TRBJ1-5, with 8 bases that match TRBD1. Sequencing was performed on peripheral blood. CDR3 nucleotides: TGTGCCAGCAGCCGGACAGGGCGTAGGCAGCCCCAGCATTTT. Translation: CASSRTGRRQPQHF.